This TCR beta chain was profiled in a study of blood T cell repertoires in COVID-19. Study at large: Sources were T cells, B-cell-depleted T cells, or PBMCs; the material itself was cDNA or gDNA.

Here immunoSEQ multiplex PCR was the method, and the copy in TCRdb shows in-frame clones only, minus some. The sample carries some 400,000 clones, around 87% recorded once. CDR3 size: 14 residues. V was pared by 4 bases and J by 5 bases, with 4 bases of the junction left unmatched. Germline V gives CDR1 SGHNT, CDR2 YYREEE (reference sequence). In Seattle, patients joined the study during active infection and were tracked longitudinally. The chain is built from TRBV5-4 and TRBJ2-2; TRBD1 matches at 8 bases. This clonotype was sampled from a woman aged 55 to 70 with COVID-19, enrolled during active disease. Sequencing input: peripheral blood. The CDR3 nucleotides read TGTGCCAGCAGCGCTACAGGGGGAACCGGGGAGCTGTTTTTT. Its translation: CASSATGGTGELFF. Combining the CDR3 with reference TRBV5-4 and TRBJ2-2 gives the whole variable domain ETGVTQSPTHLIKTRGQQVTLRCSSQSGHNTVSWYQQALGQGPQFIFQYYREEENGRGNFPPRFSGLQFPNYSSELNVNALELDDSALYLCASSATGGTGELFFGEGSRLTVL.